Shown below are 29 T cell receptor beta chains from a single sample sequenced in a study of shared clonotypes between healthy human individuals. Assay used: immunoSEQ multiplex PCR; TCRdb lists only in-frame clones, some missing. The table lists under 850,000 clones, roughly 72% of them singletons. Sequencing was performed on memory CD4+ T cells sorted from blood. Subset: CD45RA-negative fraction. These receptors were obtained from a woman between 25 and 40 years old in good health.

DNA of the CDR3: TGCGCCAGCAGCTTGCGGGGAGAGACCACTGAAGCTTTCTTT. Its protein product is CASSLRGETTEAFF. This chain connects TRBV5-1 to TRBJ1-1; D is unclear. The ends were cut back, 1 base at V and 4 bases at J, with 11 bases in the middle. Per germline, CDR1 SGHRS and CDR2 YFSETQ. The CDR3 runs 14 residues.

The chain recombines TRBV5-1 with TRBJ2-7; TRBD1 is a possible D gene (6 bases). V was trimmed by 7 bases and J by 5 bases, leaving 19 bases between them. CDR3 length: 14 residues. Per the germline V gene, CDR1 is SGHRS and CDR2 is YFSETQ. The CDR3: CASREFGTIDEQYF. The DNA for the CDR3 is TGCGCCAGCCGCGAATTCGGGACAATCGACGAGCAGTACTTC. Full variable domain (remainder filled in from reference TRBV5-1 and TRBJ2-7): KAGVTQTPRYLIKTRGQQVTLSCSPISGHRSVSWYQQTPGQGLQFLFEYFSETQRNKGNFPGRFSGRQFSNSRSEMNVSTLELGDSALYLCASREFGTIDEQYFGPGTRLTVT.

V gene TRBV5-5 combines with J gene TRBJ2-7; D is possibly TRBD2 (5 bases). The CDR3 sequence is 14 residues long. Germline V CDR1 and CDR2: SGHKS, YYEKEE (reference sequence). The V end lost 7 bases, the J end lost 4 bases, and 18 bases lay between the germline ends. The CDR3 reads CASQKAGLQYEQYF. CDR3 sequence (DNA): TGTGCCAGCCAAAAGGCGGGTCTACAATACGAGCAGTACTTC.

This clone was detected once. This chain connects TRBV5-4 to TRBJ1-3; 8 positions agree with TRBD1. The CDR3 loop spans 17 amino acids. Trimming cost V 4 bases and J 5 bases; bases outside gene matches: 14. Germline V CDR1 and CDR2: SGHNT, YYREEE (reference sequence). The CDR3 DNA follows: TGTGCCAGCAGCGCCGATCGACAGGGGACTAAAAGAAACACCATATATTTT. Translating gives CASSADRQGTKRNTIYF. Drawing the rest from reference TRBV5-4 and TRBJ1-3, the complete variable domain is ETGVTQSPTHLIKTRGQQVTLRCSSQSGHNTVSWYQQALGQGPQFIFQYYREEENGRGNFPPRFSGLQFPNYSSELNVNALELDDSALYLCASSADRQGTKRNTIYFGEGSWLTVV.

V is TRBV5-5 and J is TRBJ1-5; 7 bases align to TRBD1. The CDR3 length is 15 residues. With V trimmed by 3 bases and J by 6 bases, 9 bases remained unmatched. The germline V gene encodes CDR1 SGHKS and CDR2 YYEKEE (reference sequence). The DNA of the CDR3 is TGTGCCAGCAGCTCCCTGCAAGGGGGCGGTCAGCCCCAGCATTTT. Translated: CASSSLQGGGQPQHF. The complete variable domain, with remaining parts taken from reference TRBV5-5 and TRBJ1-5, reads DAGVTQSPTHLIKTRGQQVTLRCSPISGHKSVSWYQQVLGQGPQFIFQYYEKEERGRGNFPDRFSARQFPNYSSELNVNALLLGDSALYLCASSSLQGGGQPQHFGDGTRLSIL.

Only one count was recorded for this clone. The V gene is TRBV7-8, the J gene TRBJ2-1; the match to TRBD1 covers 10 bases. The trim removed 5 bases at V and 9 bases at J, leaving 19 bases unmatched. This CDR3 region has 18 residues. Germline loops: CDR1 SGHVS, CDR2 FQNEAQ. The CDR3 spells CASSLFRLDRGGLGEQFF. DNA for the CDR3: TGTGCCAGCAGCCTATTCCGCCTGGACAGGGGGGGTTTAGGTGAGCAGTTCTTC. The variable domain in full, completed from reference TRBV7-8 and TRBJ2-1, reads GAGVSQSPRYKVAKRGQDVALRCDPISGHVSLFWYQQALGQGPEFLTYFQNEAQLDKSGLPSDRFFAERPEGSVSTLKIQRTQQEDSAVYLCASSLFRLDRGGLGEQFFGPGTRLTVL.

The rearrangement joins TRBV27 to TRBJ2-2; 13 nucleotides agree with TRBD2. Germline CDR1 reads MNHEY; CDR2 reads SMNVEV (reference sequence). With V trimmed by 7 bases and J by 5 bases, 4 bases remained unmatched. CDR3 size: 15 residues. The CDR3 coding sequence is TGTGCCAGCACCCCGGGACTAGCGGGAACCGGGGAGCTGTTTTTT. It is translated as CASTPGLAGTGELFF.

The V and J genes are TRBV6-5 and TRBJ1-3, with D hard to call. This CDR3 has 12 amino acids. Trimming removed 5 bases at V and 4 bases at J, with 6 bases between. Per the germline V gene, CDR1 is MNHEY and CDR2 is SVGAGI. The CDR3 loop reads CASSTQGNTIYF. DNA for the CDR3: TGTGCCAGCAGTACACAAGGAAACACCATATATTTT.

The chain employs TRBV7-9 and TRBJ2-2, with 9 nucleotides matching TRBD2. Germline CDR1 SEHNR, CDR2 FQNEAQ (reference sequence). The CDR3 loop spans 16 amino acids. J lost 1 base, V lost 5 bases, and 5 bases had no gene match. This CDR3 is CASSTSTSGNTGELFF. The CDR3 bases are TGTGCCAGCAGCACCTCGACTAGCGGGAACACCGGGGAGCTGTTTTTT.

The genes are TRBV23-1 and TRBJ2-7; 8 nucleotides agree with TRBD2. TRBV23-1 carries the ORF label, with uncertain function. CDR3 size: 15 residues. V dropped 0 bases and J dropped 4; count of bases not matched to a gene: 5. In DNA form, the CDR3 reads TGCGCCAGCAGTCAATCCTTGAAGCGGGAGTACGAGCAGTACTTC. Protein sequence: CASSQSLKREYEQYF.

The chain uses TRBV5-1 and TRBJ2-3; 13 bases fit TRBD2. With V trimmed by 4 bases and J by 3 bases, 8 bases remained unmatched. Germline V gene data show CDR1 as SGHRS and CDR2 as YFSETQ. The CDR3 totals 17 residues. CDR3: CASSLGLAGRGTDTQYF. The DNA for the CDR3 is TGCGCCAGCAGCCTGGGACTAGCGGGAAGGGGTACAGATACGCAGTATTTT.

This clone was seen a single time. This rearrangement joins TRBV4-1 to TRBJ1-6; D may be TRBD1 (6 bases). Trimming took off 4 bases at V and 0 bases at J, with 13 bases between the two ends. In germline, CDR1 is MGHRA, CDR2 YSYEKL. The CDR3 has 17 amino acids. In DNA, the CDR3 is TGCGCCAGCAGCCCAGGGGACGGTAGCTCCTATAATTCACCCCTCCACTTT. Translating gives CASSPGDGSSYNSPLHF.

V is TRBV9 and J is TRBJ1-1; 7 nucleotides line up with TRBD1. The length of the CDR3 is 16 residues. Germline lookup yields CDR1 SGDLS and CDR2 YYNGEE. The trim removed 2 bases at V and 3 bases at J, leaving 10 bases unmatched. In DNA form, the CDR3 reads TGTGCCAGCAGCGTGAGTCCGACAGGGAGGTACACTGAAGCTTTCTTT. As protein: CASSVSPTGRYTEAFF.

J is TRBJ2-1 and V is TRBV10-1; D remains ambiguous. The CDR3 totals 16 residues. The ends were cut back, 3 bases at V and 0 bases at J, with 12 bases in the middle. Germline V lookup: CDR1 WNHNN, CDR2 SYGVQD (reference sequence). The CDR3 sequence is CASSDSSSGSYNEQFF. The CDR3 coding sequence is TGCGCCAGCAGTGATTCGTCTTCAGGCTCCTACAATGAGCAGTTCTTC.

The chain recombines TRBV28 with TRBJ2-2; possible D gene TRBD1, 6 bases. V dropped 4 bases and J dropped 3 bases, with 15 bases sitting between them. From germline, CDR1 is MDHEN and CDR2 SYDVKM. The length of the CDR3 is 16 residues. The CDR3 DNA follows: TGTGCCAGCAGTTACCCCAGGGGTTCGGACACCGGGGAGCTGTTTTTT. It translates to CASSYPRGSDTGELFF.

In its sample, this clone was seen once. This chain links TRBV7-9 with TRBJ2-5; TRBD2 agrees at 8 bases. V trimming: 3 bases; J trimming: 2 bases; junction bases outside the gene matches: 5. The CDR3 contains 15 residues. Germline loops: CDR1 SEHNR, CDR2 FQNEAQ (reference sequence). The CDR3 loop is CASSFAGGFQETQYF. CDR3 bases: TGTGCCAGCAGCTTCGCGGGAGGCTTTCAAGAGACCCAGTACTTC.

This clone was detected once. This sequence joins TRBV7-7 and TRBJ2-5, with D perhaps given as TRBD1 or TRBD2 (5 bases each). The germline V gene has CDR1 SSHAT and CDR2 FNYEAQ (reference sequence). The V and J ends lost 5 bases and 2 bases respectively, with 12 bases between them. CDR3 length: 14 amino acids. The chain's CDR3 is CASSPRWGQETQYF. The CDR3, as DNA: TGTGCCAGCAGCCCCCGATGGGGGCAAGAGACCCAGTACTTC.

The chain carries TRBV28 and TRBJ1-5, with 7 bases identical to TRBD1. The CDR3 is made up of 15 amino acids. Germline CDR1 is MDHEN and CDR2 is SYDVKM. The J segment lost 3 bases and the V segment lost 6 bases, leaving 8 bases of the junction unmatched. CDR3: CASSYVGQLNQPQHF. The CDR3 DNA is TGTGCCAGCAGCTACGTGGGACAGCTCAATCAGCCCCAGCATTTT.

This chain links TRBV27 with TRBJ1-4, with D possibly being TRBD1 (5 bases). V lost 7 bases and J lost 7, with 19 bases in between. Germline assignment: CDR1 MNHEY and CDR2 SMNVEV (reference sequence). CDR3 size: 15 residues. The CDR3 coding sequence is TGTGCCAGCACCACTACGTGGGGGGAAGGTGAAAAACTGTTTTTT. This translates into CASTTTWGEGEKLFF.

The rearrangement uses TRBV11-2 and TRBJ2-1, with D possibly TRBD2 on 6 matching bases. This CDR3 has 15 amino acids. Germline V lookup: CDR1 SGHAT, CDR2 FQNNGV. V lost 1 base to trimming and J lost 3 bases, with 10 bases between them. In nucleotides, the CDR3 is TGTGCCAGCAGCTTAGGTCGGGAGAGCTACAATGAGCAGTTCTTC. This codes for CASSLGRESYNEQFF.

The rearrangement joins TRBV19 to TRBJ1-2, with D possibly TRBD1 on 5 matching bases. The CDR3 loop spans 15 amino acids. V lost 6 bases to trimming and J lost 1 base, with 15 bases between them. Germline V gene data show CDR1 as LNHDA and CDR2 as SQIVND (reference sequence). The chain's CDR3 is CASRDTGRYNYGYTF. The CDR3 nucleotides are TGTGCCAGTAGGGACACCGGACGGTATAACTATGGCTACACCTTC.

Only one count was recorded for this clone. This rearrangement joins TRBV19 to TRBJ1-5; weak D call: TRBD1 (5 bases). Germline values: CDR1 LNHDA, CDR2 SQIVND (reference sequence). The CDR3 contains 16 residues. The V and J ends lost 2 bases and 1 base respectively, with 12 bases between them. Written as DNA, the CDR3 is TGTGCCAGTAGTATATGGGGCGGAGGGAGCAATCAGCCCCAGCATTTT. Encoded protein: CASSIWGGGSNQPQHF.

This clone was counted at least ten times. Additional DNA sequences in this sample encode the identical CDR3. The chain couples TRBV6-4 to TRBJ2-2; the D is unclear. Germline V CDR1 and CDR2: MRHNA, SNTAGT. This CDR3 has 14 residues. The ends were cut back, 3 bases at V and 2 bases at J, with 7 bases in the middle. In DNA form, the CDR3 reads TGTGCCAGCAGTGAGGTAGCTAACACCGGGGAGCTGTTTTTT. It yields the protein CASSEVANTGELFF.

This clone was recorded only once. The chain uses TRBV2 and TRBJ1-5, with no clear D. Trimming left V 5 bases short and J 2 bases short, with 13 bases between. Germline V gives CDR1 SNHLY, CDR2 FYNNEI. The CDR3 runs to 15 residues. The CDR3 loop reads CASSRTRGGNQPQHF. The CDR3 DNA reads as TGTGCCAGCAGTCGGACTCGGGGAGGCAATCAGCCCCAGCATTTT. Supplemented by reference TRBV2 and TRBJ1-5, the full variable domain reads EPEVTQTPSHQVTQMGQEVILRCVPISNHLYFYWYRQILGQKVEFLVSFYNNEISEKSEIFDDQFSVERPDGSNFTLKIRSTKLEDSAMYFCASSRTRGGNQPQHFGDGTRLSIL.

The chain uses TRBV5-1 and TRBJ1-1, with a tentative D call TRBD1 (5 bases). V was cut by 0 bases and J by 3 bases, with 12 bases left in between. Looked up from germline, CDR1 is SGHRS and CDR2 is YFSETQ. CDR3 length: 15 residues. This CDR3 reads CASSLDSRRDTEAFF. The CDR3 DNA follows: TGCGCCAGCAGCTTGGACAGCCGCAGGGACACTGAAGCTTTCTTT.

As concerns this clone: This sample also contains other DNA sequences that code for the same CDR3. The V call is TRBV28, the J call TRBJ2-1, with D unclear. Germline CDR1 reads MDHEN; CDR2 reads SYDVKM. V was clipped by 2 bases and J by 5 bases, with 7 bases between them. CDR3 size: 13 residues. CDR3 bases: TGTGCCAGCAGTTTAGTTGGCGACAATGAGCAGTTCTTC. Residues: CASSLVGDNEQFF.

This rearrangement joins TRBV5-1 to TRBJ1-1; D remains ambiguous. This CDR3 is built from 12 residues. Trimming cost V 1 base and J 6 bases, with 7 bases left between them. Germline V lookup: CDR1 SGHRS, CDR2 YFSETQ. CDR3: CASSLRGSEAFF. CDR3 nucleotides: TGCGCCAGCAGCTTGCGGGGATCTGAAGCTTTCTTT.

Only a few counts were recorded for this clone. The chain is built from TRBV5-1 and TRBJ2-1, with D perhaps TRBD2 (5 bases). The CDR3 sequence is 17 residues long. Germline V lookup: CDR1 SGHRS, CDR2 YFSETQ. V was cut by 4 bases and J by 0 bases, with 17 bases left in between. The CDR3 DNA reads as TGCGCCAGCAGCCGAGTTGTGATGGGGAGCTCCTACAATGAGCAGTTCTTC. Protein: CASSRVVMGSSYNEQFF.

The V and J genes are TRBV7-6 and TRBJ1-1; 8 positions agree with TRBD1. Trimming cost V 5 bases and J 5 bases; bases outside gene matches: 4. Germline CDR1 and CDR2: SGHVS and FNYEAQ. The length of the CDR3 is 13 residues. The CDR3 nucleotides are TGTGCCAGCAGCATACAGGGGGATACTGAAGCTTTCTTT. Translating it yields CASSIQGDTEAFF.